A single sample gave rise to the 11 T cell receptor beta chains below, sequenced in a study of blood T cell repertoires in COVID-19. This table comes from immunoSEQ multiplex PCR, and its TCRdb copy is limited to in-frame clones, with some not included. The table has some 290,000 clones, roughly 90% seen once. Sequencing used peripheral blood. The receptors stem from a woman aged 25 to 39 with COVID-19, enrolled during active disease.

This sequence joins TRBV19 and TRBJ1-3; tentative D call: TRBD1 (5 bases). V dropped 7 bases and J dropped 1 base, with 17 bases sitting between them. CDR1 and CDR2 from the germline V gene are LNHDA and SQIVND (reference sequence). The CDR3 has 16 amino acids. CDR3 nucleotide sequence: TGTGCCAGTACCCCGGGAGGGGTCCGGTCTGGAAACACCATATATTTT. Residues: CASTPGGVRSGNTIYF.

The rearrangement joins TRBV7-9 to TRBJ1-1; tentative D call: TRBD1 (5 bases). This CDR3 has 15 residues. V lost 1 base to trimming and J lost 1 base, with 10 bases between them. Germline V gene lookup returns CDR1 SEHNR and CDR2 FQNEAQ (reference sequence). In DNA form, the CDR3 reads TGTGCCAGCAGCTTAGGTTCAGGGCGGAACACTGAAGCTTTCTTT. Translating it yields CASSLGSGRNTEAFF.

The gene calls are TRBV2 and TRBJ2-7; 7 positions match TRBD1. The CDR3 is 15 residues long. The germline V gene has CDR1 SNHLY and CDR2 FYNNEI. V trimming: 7 bases; J trimming: 3 bases; junction bases outside the gene matches: 12. The CDR3: CASITGTVARYEQYF. CDR3 in DNA: TGTGCCAGCATTACCGGGACAGTCGCCCGCTACGAGCAGTACTTC. Looking up the rest from reference TRBV2 and TRBJ2-7 gives the full variable domain: EPEVTQTPSHQVTQMGQEVILRCVPISNHLYFYWYRQILGQKVEFLVSFYNNEISEKSEIFDDQFSVERPDGSNFTLKIRSTKLEDSAMYFCASITGTVARYEQYFGPGTRLTVT.

The chain combines TRBV7-3 with TRBJ1-6; D gene unclear. V shed 1 base and J shed 10 bases, with 8 bases lying between them. Germline V gene sequence: CDR1 SGHTA, CDR2 FQGTGA. This CDR3 region has 13 residues. CDR3: CASSLRGGSPLHF. CDR3 DNA sequence: TGTGCCAGCAGCTTAAGGGGAGGCTCACCCCTCCACTTT.

The V gene is TRBV5-1, the J gene TRBJ1-1, with D perhaps TRBD1 (5 bases). Germline V gives CDR1 SGHRS, CDR2 YFSETQ. Trimming shortened V by 1 base and J by 5 bases, and 12 bases separated the two germline ends. This CDR3 has 14 residues. The CDR3 protein is CASSLLDRGTEAFF. CDR3 sequence (DNA): TGCGCCAGCAGCTTGTTGGACCGGGGGACTGAAGCTTTCTTT.

The genes are TRBV5-1 and TRBJ2-2, with 11 bases aligning to TRBD1. There are 17 residues in the CDR3. The V gene end was trimmed by 0 bases and the J gene end by 4 bases; junction bases not matched to a gene: 5. Germline CDR1 reads SGHRS; CDR2 reads YFSETQ. The CDR3 is CASSLVGGQGVTGELFF. The CDR3 nucleotides are TGCGCCAGCAGCTTGGTCGGGGGACAGGGGGTCACCGGGGAGCTGTTTTTT.

This chain links TRBV3-1 (or the pseudogene TRBV3-2) with TRBJ2-3; 13 bases match TRBD2. Germline V gene sequence: CDR1 LGHDT, CDR2 YNNKEL (reference sequence). This CDR3 is built from 20 residues. J was trimmed by 4 bases and V by 1 base; bases with no gene match: 14. CDR3 sequence: CASSQGPIGGTSGRADTQYF. Written as DNA, the CDR3 is TGTGCCAGCAGCCAAGGTCCTATCGGGGGTACTAGCGGGAGGGCAGATACGCAGTATTTT.

The chain employs TRBV3-1 (or the pseudogene TRBV3-2) and TRBJ1-2, with 10 bases aligning to TRBD1. The CDR3 contains 15 residues. V gave up 1 base and J gave up 4 bases; unmatched junction bases: 3. Germline CDR1 and CDR2: LGHDT and YNNKEL (reference sequence). CDR3 residues: CASSQGGQGTYGYTF. Written as DNA, the CDR3 is TGTGCCAGCAGCCAAGGGGGACAGGGGACCTATGGCTACACCTTC.

This CDR3 is CASKPRPAGGYEQYF. CDR3 coding DNA: TGTGCCAGCAAACCCCGGCCAGCGGGAGGGTACGAGCAGTACTTC. The genes are TRBV6-5 and TRBJ2-7, with 10 nucleotides matching TRBD2. Trimming took 7 bases from V and 4 from J; bases not matched to a gene: 10. CDR1 is MNHEY and CDR2 is SVGAGI in the germline V gene. The CDR3 extends over 15 amino acids.

DNA of the CDR3: TGCGCCAGCAGCTTCAGGCAGGGAACATACTACGAGCAGTACTTC. Translating gives CASSFRQGTYYEQYF. The chain couples TRBV5-1 to TRBJ2-7, with TRBD1 as a possible D gene (5 bases). Trimming took off 2 bases at V and 3 bases at J, with 15 bases between the two ends. The CDR3 extends over 15 amino acids. Germline lookup yields CDR1 SGHRS and CDR2 YFSETQ.

The chain recombines TRBV5-4 with TRBJ2-1, with 11 bases aligning to TRBD2. The germline V gene has CDR1 SGHNT and CDR2 YYREEE (reference sequence). Losses at the gene ends were 4 bases for V and 1 base for J; bases not matched to a gene: 7. This CDR3 contains 17 residues. CDR3 residues: CASSVGTSGYSYNEQFF. In DNA form, the CDR3 reads TGTGCCAGCAGCGTGGGGACTAGCGGATATTCCTACAATGAGCAGTTCTTC.